The sample holds many counts of the clone carrying this TCR beta chain. The data belong to a study of T cells in Graves' hyperthyroidism and ophthalmopathy. Patients between 18 and 65 years old had hyperthyroidism, newly diagnosed and lasting under 2 months. PBMCs were sourced from roughly 10 ml fresh peripheral blood. Germline V gives CDR1 SGHTA, CDR2 FQGNSA. The CDR3 consists of 15 residues. V was shortened by 4 bases and J by 5 bases, with 16 bases between the two germline ends. TCR beta CDR3 region amplification was performed from RNA transcripts. The HTBI primer set was used in a first-round RT-PCR of the TCR CDR3. TCRdb re-analysed the multiplex PCR reads in MiXCR, keeping a single row per CDR3 protein. The repertoire holds around 200,000 distinct CDR3 sequences, with 18% as singletons.

This clonotype was obtained from a man aged 35 to 55 with Graves' hyperthyroidism. This rearrangement joins TRBV7-2 to TRBJ2-3, with D maybe TRBD2 (6 bases). Sequencing used blood. DNA for the CDR3: TGTGCCAGCAGCTATGGGGGGATTCAAGGAGATACGCAGTATTTT. It yields the protein CASSYGGIQGDTQYF.